This is a list of T cell receptor beta chains from one sample in a study of CD8 T cells in ankylosing spondylitis. Via MiXCR, TCRdb re-called the 5' RACE reads, giving one row per CDR3 protein. The repertoire consists of under 450,000 distinct CDR3 sequences, with 20% occurring once and the leading ten covering over 10%. Sequencing was carried out using blood, either unsorted or a sorted T cell fraction (not recorded which). All receptors come from a male donor with ankylosing spondylitis or in good health (not recorded which). The conserved cysteine and the conserved F or W are not part of the CDR3 here. A D gene is named only where the DNA matches it firmly.

j_gene,d_gene,len,v_gene,CDR3aa
TRBJ1-5,.,15,TRBV7-9,ARPAERQLGRDQPQH
TRBJ2-3,.,13,TRBV15,ATSPPHRSTDTQY
TRBJ2-3,TRBD2,18,TRBV7-8,ASSPLHHPGTSTSGDTQY
TRBJ2-1,.,14,TRBV28,ASSTTRSPTNNEQF
TRBJ2-7,.,12,TRBV12-3/TRBV12-4,ASSFAWGGDEQY
TRBJ2-3,.,12,TRBV30,AWSVGGRPDTQY
TRBJ2-2,.,9,TRBV29-1,SVFRDRELF
TRBJ1-5,TRBD1,12,TRBV9,ASSDGQGTQPQH
TRBJ2-1,TRBD2,11,TRBV15,ATVGLATNEQF
TRBJ2-5,.,11,TRBV12-3/TRBV12-4,ASSLEGPHSQY
TRBJ2-2,.,13,TRBV10-3,AIKRGGLGTGELF
TRBJ2-5,TRBD1,12,TRBV7-9,ASSFRDSPNAQY
TRBJ2-1,.,12,TRBV3-1,ASSQVPGSDEQF
TRBJ2-1,.,11,TRBV7-9,ASSYDALNEQF
TRBJ2-1,TRBD1,14,TRBV12-3/TRBV12-4,ASNSPGQGANNEQF
TRBJ1-1,.,10,TRBV7-9,ASRGLSPEAF
TRBJ2-7,.,11,TRBV29-1,SANKENGYEQY
TRBJ2-2,.,15,TRBV4-2,ASSQDPGTLSTGELF
TRBJ2-3,.,13,TRBV9,ASSPEGVDTDTQY
TRBJ2-1,.,13,TRBV5-6,ASSLDQLSDNEQF
TRBJ2-2,.,13,TRBV5-1,ASSLGPENTGELF
TRBJ2-1,TRBD1,15,TRBV11-2,ASSSVETGQNYNEQF
TRBJ1-1,.,12,TRBV20-1,SARDHYGNTEAF
TRBJ2-7,TRBD2,14,TRBV3-1,ASSQRTSGGWGEQY
TRBJ2-5,.,13,TRBV14,ASSQSRTNQETQY
TRBJ2-7,.,12,TRBV7-6,ASSSDEGAYEQY
TRBJ2-5,TRBD1,12,TRBV6-5,ASSYSDRLETQY
TRBJ2-7,TRBD2,14,TRBV28,ASSLGRGDYTYEQY
TRBJ2-7,TRBD1,14,TRBV30,AWSPTGTGISYEQY
TRBJ2-7,TRBD1,13,TRBV12-3/TRBV12-4,ASSSRDRVAWEQY
TRBJ2-4,TRBD2,11,TRBV30,AWSAGLGSIQY
TRBJ2-5,.,13,TRBV15,ATSREKTGSETQY
TRBJ2-7,.,11,TRBV12-3/TRBV12-4,ASSPGDTYEQY
TRBJ2-5,.,12,TRBV6-1,ASSRRQAEETQY
TRBJ1-1,TRBD1,13,TRBV12-3/TRBV12-4,ASSFSTGGETEAF
TRBJ2-7,.,11,TRBV6-1,ASRTGVRYEQY
TRBJ2-7,TRBD2,15,TRBV27,ASSLIERGGGAYEQY
TRBJ2-2,.,12,TRBV6-5,ASSYMWPLRELF
TRBJ1-2,TRBD1,10,TRBV15,ATRDRVVCYT
TRBJ2-2,.,13,TRBV28,ASSLFASGTGELF
TRBJ2-1,TRBD1,15,TRBV7-2,ASSPRGTGTTRSEQF
TRBJ2-6,.,14,TRBV5-5,ASSFPPGDGANVLT
TRBJ2-1,TRBD2,16,TRBV11-2,ASSLPESGGPFYNEQF
TRBJ2-5,.,11,TRBV7-9,ASKWDTQETQY
TRBJ2-7,.,14,TRBV5-1,ASSLALAERGYEQY